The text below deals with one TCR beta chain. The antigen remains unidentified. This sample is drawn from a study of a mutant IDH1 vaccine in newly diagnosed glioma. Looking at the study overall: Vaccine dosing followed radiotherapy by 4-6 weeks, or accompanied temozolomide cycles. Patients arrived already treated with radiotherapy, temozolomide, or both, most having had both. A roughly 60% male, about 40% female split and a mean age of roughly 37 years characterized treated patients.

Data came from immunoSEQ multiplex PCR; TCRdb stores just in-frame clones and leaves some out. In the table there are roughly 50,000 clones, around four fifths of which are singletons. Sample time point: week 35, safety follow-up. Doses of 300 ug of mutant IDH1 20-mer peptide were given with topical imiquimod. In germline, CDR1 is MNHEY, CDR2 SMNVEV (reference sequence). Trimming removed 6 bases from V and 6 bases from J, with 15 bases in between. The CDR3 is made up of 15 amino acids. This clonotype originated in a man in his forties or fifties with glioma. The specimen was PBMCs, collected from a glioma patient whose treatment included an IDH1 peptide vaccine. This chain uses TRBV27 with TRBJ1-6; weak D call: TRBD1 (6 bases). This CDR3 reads CASRFNRVPNSPLHF. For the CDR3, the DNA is TGTGCCAGCAGATTCAACAGGGTCCCTAATTCACCCCTCCACTTT.